This TCR beta chain was sequenced for a study of beta chain features in type 1 diabetes. About this clone: Its antigen remains unknown.

What was sequenced were expressed TCRB transcripts, since all of the isolated RNA had been reverse transcribed. Repertoires were generated with immunoSEQ multiplex PCR, while TCRdb's copy carries only in-frame clones and drops some. The data show around 200,000 clones, about 13% seen once. The V end was cut by 8 bases, the J end by 4 bases, with 17 bases between. The CDR3 extends over 14 amino acids. Looked up from germline, CDR1 is SGHTA and CDR2 is FQGNSA. Overall study findings and caveats: Among patients, naive, central memory and Treg TCRB repertoires appeared more similar than among healthy donors. Using cDNA template may skew counts toward highly expressing activated cells. For TCRB rearrangement, an influence of HLA type remained unresolved here.

The rearrangement links TRBV7-2 to TRBJ1-2; possible D gene TRBD1, 5 bases. The TCR originated in a woman under 30 in good health. Specimen: central memory CD4+ T cells from blood. CDR3 sequence (DNA): TGTGCCAGCTCCGGTTCGATGGGGCCCTATGGCTACACCTTC. This encodes CASSGSMGPYGYTF.